The sample holds many counts of the clone carrying this TCR beta chain. Its matching antigen is unknown. This entry comes from a study of regulatory T cells in long-lasting Graves disease. Across the whole study: Antithyroid drug use was under 3 months in newly diagnosed Graves' patients. Study-level points and caveats: Comparison showed that persistent patients shared more public clonotypes (roughly 2,700) than new patients (966).

Building of the TCR beta libraries involved iRepertoire HTBI primers and Arm-PCR of CDR3 regions. Using its own MiXCR run on the multiplex PCR reads, TCRdb lists one record per CDR3 protein. This table holds 620,000 or so distinct CDR3 sequences, about 16% found once. Deletions cut 4 bases from V and 1 base from J, with 13 bases between. This CDR3 has 15 amino acids. Germline values: CDR1 SNHLY, CDR2 FYNNEI. The time point: newly diagnosed GD, antithyroid drugs for less than 3 months. PBMCs were the source of the RNA used for TCR sequencing. Graves' disease diagnoses used American Thyroid Association guidelines. This sample was also put to use in a study of T cells in Graves' hyperthyroidism and ophthalmopathy. This second report adds: Exclusion of a patient resulted from uncontrolled infection, other autoimmune disease, pregnancy or lactation.

This sequence originates from a woman aged 25 to 39 with Graves disease. V usage is TRBV2 and J usage is TRBJ1-1; perhaps TRBD1 as D (5 bases). The sequenced sample was peripheral blood mononuclear cells (PBMCs), obtained at new diagnosis, from a patient treated with antithyroid drugs. This CDR3 is CASSGGGEANTEAFF. The DNA of the CDR3 is TGTGCCAGCAGTGGGGGGGGGGAGGCGAACACTGAAGCTTTCTTT.